This TCR beta chain is from a study of CD8+ T cells in alopecia areata. The study sorted pooled cutaneous lymph node cells by CD4, CD8alpha, NKG2D, NKG2ACE and other markers. cDNA serving as the sequencing template came from extracted, reverse transcribed RNA. Sequencing was performed with immunoSEQ multiplex PCR; in TCRdb, only in-frame clones are kept and a portion is missing. The sample is made up of around 290,000 clones, none counted only once. As concerns this clone: All gene names here are mouse names. The read halts 4 residues ahead of the CDR3 end, with the missing end drawn from the germline J gene.

V lost 0 bases and J lost 0, with 9 bases in between. From germline, CDR1 is LGHNA and CDR2 YNLKQL (reference sequence). The CDR3 totals 15 residues. The receptor comes from a C3H/HeJ mouse with alopecia areata. Strain haplotype (MHC): H2-k. The V and J genes are TRBV5 and TRBJ2-7; D might be TRBD2 (5 bases). Material for sequencing was CD4+ T cells sorted from a lymph node. CDR3 DNA, as far as it was read: TGTGCCAGCAGCCAAGATTGGGGAAACTCCTAT. Translation: CASSQDWGNSY. The CDR3 as a whole reads CASSQDWGNSYEQYF.